The clone carrying this T cell receptor beta chain showed up many times. Its antigen remains unknown. This entry comes from a study of liver allograft versus peripheral blood T cells. The wider study: Liver transplant recipients had T cell receptor repertoires compared between transplanted liver and peripheral blood.

The CDR3 loop spans 15 amino acids. Per germline, CDR1 SGHDT and CDR2 YYEEEE. Trimming took 4 bases from V and 0 from J; bases not matched to a gene: 2. Whole-study results and caveats: Reports indicated that T cell receptor repertoires inside liver allografts differed from those in peripheral blood.

TCRdb independently ran MiXCR on the reads; one entry per CDR3 protein. This table has some 3,500 distinct CDR3 sequences, roughly 15% appearing once. This chain uses TRBV5-6 with TRBJ2-7; the match to TRBD2 covers 12 bases. The receptor's source is a human patient who had a liver transplant. T cells may partly derive from the graft donor. The CDR3 nucleotides are TGTGCCAGCAGCCTGGGACTAGCGGGCTCCTACGAGCAGTACTTC. The encoded protein is CASSLGLAGSYEQYF.